This T cell receptor beta chain was sequenced in a study of blood T cell repertoires in COVID-19. Across the study: T cells, B-cell-depleted T cells, or PBMCs supplied cDNA or gDNA.

Data came from immunoSEQ multiplex PCR; TCRdb stores just in-frame clones and leaves some out. The sample includes approximately 200,000 clones, roughly four fifths seen only once; the top ten take 6.5% to 9.5%. J lost 8 bases, V lost 1 base, and 13 bases had no gene match. The germline gives CDR1 SGHKS, CDR2 YYEKEE (reference sequence). This CDR3 region has 17 residues. This clone was observed a single time. This TCR was sampled from a man aged 40-49 years who had recovered from COVID-19. V and J are TRBV5-5 and TRBJ2-1; 9 bases align to TRBD1. What was sequenced was PBMCs or T cells enriched from blood (not recorded which). The chain's CDR3 is CASSLSLGQGVLYEQFF. The CDR3 nucleotides are TGTGCCAGCAGCTTGTCCTTGGGACAGGGAGTATTATATGAGCAGTTCTTC.